The 27 T cell receptor beta chains below all came from one sample that was sequenced in a study of fetal regulatory T cell absence and autoimmunity. This table comes from immunoSEQ multiplex PCR, and its TCRdb copy is limited to in-frame clones, with some not included. The table shows around 45,000 clones, with about four fifths occurring only once. The specimen sequenced was cord blood. The receptors originated from a newborn boy with IPEX syndrome.

The gene calls are TRBV19 and TRBJ2-6; D call uncertain. V was shortened by 5 bases and J by 3 bases, with 8 bases between the two germline ends. The CDR3 spans 14 residues. In germline, CDR1 is LNHDA, CDR2 SQIVND (reference sequence). The chain's CDR3 is CASSAVRGANVLTF. In DNA form, the CDR3 reads TGTGCCAGTAGTGCGGTCCGTGGGGCCAACGTCCTGACTTTC.

The gene calls are TRBV19 and TRBJ2-1, with TRBD2 matching 10 bases. CDR3 size: 15 residues. Trimming at V came to 3 bases and at J to 4 bases, leaving 3 bases not matched to a gene. Germline values: CDR1 LNHDA, CDR2 SQIVND (reference sequence). The CDR3 region is CASSITSGEYNEQFF. The CDR3 DNA follows: TGTGCCAGTAGTATTACTAGCGGGGAATACAATGAGCAGTTCTTC.

J is TRBJ2-1 and V is TRBV27; TRBD2 matches at 13 bases. CDR3 size: 14 residues. Germline V gives CDR1 MNHEY, CDR2 SMNVEV (reference sequence). Unmatched junction bases numbered 8, after V lost 6 bases and J lost 12 bases. The CDR3 here is CASSPGTSGNLQFF. The CDR3 coding sequence is TGTGCCAGCAGCCCCGGGACTAGCGGGAATCTGCAGTTCTTC.

The V call is TRBV5-1, the J call TRBJ2-1; D is possibly TRBD1 (5 bases). The CDR3 length is 10 residues. Germline CDR1 reads SGHRS; CDR2 reads YFSETQ. The V gene lost 10 bases and the J gene lost 14 bases, with 16 bases spanning the gap. DNA of the CDR3: TGCGCCTCCCGAGGACAAAGGGAGTTCTTC. Encoded protein: CASRGQREFF.

The chain recombines TRBV6-5 with TRBJ2-4, with 9 bases aligning to TRBD2. This CDR3 region has 16 residues. The J segment lost 6 bases and the V segment lost 2 bases, leaving 8 bases of the junction unmatched. Per germline, CDR1 MNHEY and CDR2 SVGAGI. The CDR3 DNA sequence: TGTGCCAGCAGTTACGAGGGGCGGGAGGGCGTAAACATTCAGTACTTC. It yields the protein CASSYEGREGVNIQYF.

The gene calls are TRBV10-3 and TRBJ2-7; 9 bases match TRBD2. Germline V gives CDR1 ENHRY, CDR2 SYGVKD. With 10 bases clipped from V and 2 bases from J, the junction kept 6 bases outside the gene matches. The length of the CDR3 is 13 residues. CDR3 nucleotides: TGTGCCACACGACTAGCGGACCCCTACGAGCAGTACTTC. Amino acids: CATRLADPYEQYF.

V usage is TRBV6-1 and J usage is TRBJ1-3; TRBD1 might be the D (5 bases). This CDR3 contains 14 residues. Germline CDR1 and CDR2: MNHNS and SASEGT. Trimming pared 6 bases from V and 2 bases from J, leaving 11 bases between. The CDR3, as DNA: TGTGCCAGCAGCCGGGACGGCCCTGGAAACACCATATATTTT. It is translated as CASSRDGPGNTIYF.

This clone has a single count. This chain links TRBV7-9 with TRBJ2-2; TRBD1 aligns across 7 bases. The CDR3 is made up of 15 amino acids. Germline loops: CDR1 SEHNR, CDR2 FQNEAQ (reference sequence). Germline trimming cut 5 bases from V and 2 bases from J; bases unmatched to any gene: 5. The CDR3: CASSPRDRNTGELFF. The DNA for the CDR3 is TGTGCCAGCAGCCCCCGGGACAGAAACACCGGGGAGCTGTTTTTT.

This clone appeared once. CDR3 coding DNA: TGTGCCTGGAGTTTTGGACAGGGCATGAACACTGAAGCTTTCTTT. Its translation is CAWSFGQGMNTEAFF. The V and J genes are TRBV30 and TRBJ1-1; 8 positions agree with TRBD1. In germline, CDR1 is GTSNPN, CDR2 SVGIG (reference sequence). V lost 2 bases and J lost 0; bases outside the gene matches: 5. This CDR3 region has 15 residues.

This chain connects TRBV7-9 to TRBJ1-6; D might be TRBD1 (6 bases). This CDR3 spans 15 amino acids. The V end was cut by 5 bases, the J end by 9 bases, with 17 bases between. Germline assignment: CDR1 SEHNR and CDR2 FQNEAQ (reference sequence). CDR3 protein: CASSATRGAASPLHF. The DNA for the CDR3 is TGTGCCAGCAGCGCCACTCGGGGGGCGGCTTCACCCCTCCACTTT.

This rearrangement joins TRBV4-1 to TRBJ2-1, with 11 bases fitting TRBD2. The CDR3 runs to 16 residues. From germline, CDR1 is MGHRA and CDR2 YSYEKL. V shed 1 base and J 7 bases; nucleotides not matched to a gene: 6. This CDR3 reads CASSQVAGGPGNEQFF. The CDR3 nucleotides read TGCGCCAGCAGCCAAGTAGCGGGAGGGCCGGGGAATGAGCAGTTCTTC.

The table lists this clone with a count of one. This chain uses TRBV9 with TRBJ2-7; D call uncertain. V lost 0 bases to trimming and J lost 3 bases, with 7 bases between them. CDR3 length: 13 residues. Germline CDR1 reads SGDLS; CDR2 reads YYNGEE. Written as DNA, the CDR3 is TGTGCCAGCAGCGTAGAGGTTGGCTACGAGCAGTACTTC. Residues: CASSVEVGYEQYF.

The chain couples TRBV4-1 to TRBJ2-7; D unresolved. There are 15 residues in the CDR3. Trimming removed 1 base from V and 3 bases from J, with 13 bases in between. Germline V CDR1 and CDR2: MGHRA, YSYEKL. DNA of the CDR3: TGCGCCAGCAGCCAAGTGGGCTCCCGCGGCTACGAGCAGTACTTC. Translation gives CASSQVGSRGYEQYF.

The V call is TRBV4-2, the J call TRBJ2-1; D not resolved. Trimming took 4 bases from V and 7 from J, leaving 8 bases between them. The CDR3 sequence is 12 residues long. Germline V gene lookup returns CDR1 LGHNA and CDR2 YNFKEQ. CDR3 residues: CASSRRENEQFF. The CDR3 DNA reads TGTGCCAGCAGCCGAAGAGAGAATGAGCAGTTCTTC.

The rearrangement uses TRBV30 and TRBJ1-1; D is ambiguous. There are 13 residues in the CDR3. The ends were cut back, 3 bases at V and 3 bases at J, with 11 bases in the middle. Germline V gene sequence: CDR1 GTSNPN, CDR2 SVGIG (reference sequence). CDR3 in DNA: TGTGCCTGGAGGCGGGTTATAGACACTGAAGCTTTCTTT. This sequence encodes CAWRRVIDTEAFF.

The chain links TRBV7-9 to TRBJ1-2; D is undetermined. Trimming shortened V by 1 base and J by 0 bases, and 6 bases separated the two germline ends. Looked up from germline, CDR1 is SEHNR and CDR2 is FQNEAQ (reference sequence). CDR3 length: 14 residues. The CDR3 region is CASSLDSANYGYTF. The CDR3 DNA reads TGTGCCAGCAGCTTAGACTCCGCTAACTATGGCTACACCTTC.

In DNA form, the CDR3 reads TGTGCCAGCAGCGGGGCTGAGGGGGCGAATGAGCAGTTCTTC. This codes for CASSGAEGANEQFF. The V call is TRBV9, the J call TRBJ2-1; 7 bases match TRBD1. This CDR3 is built from 14 residues. V was pared by 3 bases and J by 7 bases, with 7 bases of the junction left unmatched. Looked up from germline, CDR1 is SGDLS and CDR2 is YYNGEE.

There are a few counts of this clone. The chain is built from TRBV4-2 and TRBJ1-2, with a possible D match to TRBD1 (5 bases). Germline CDR1 and CDR2: LGHNA and YNFKEQ. The length of the CDR3 is 14 residues. The V end lost 1 base, the J end lost 4 bases, and 10 bases lay between the germline ends. CDR3 DNA sequence: TGTGCCAGCAGCCAAGTCGGGAGGGGCTATGGCTACACCTTC. This codes for CASSQVGRGYGYTF.

The chain combines TRBV6-1 with TRBJ2-3; TRBD2 matches at 7 bases. V was pared by 8 bases and J by 2 bases, with 10 bases of the junction left unmatched. The CDR3 sequence is 15 residues long. The germline CDR1 and CDR2 sequences are MNHNS and SASEGT. CDR3 amino acids: CASARQRGNTDTQYF. CDR3 bases: TGTGCCAGCGCTCGACAGCGGGGTAACACAGATACGCAGTATTTT.

The genes are TRBV4-1 and TRBJ2-6; 7 positions agree with TRBD2. The V gene end was trimmed by 2 bases and the J gene end by 2 bases; junction bases not matched to a gene: 3. Germline CDR1 MGHRA, CDR2 YSYEKL. The CDR3 covers 16 residues. CDR3 DNA sequence: TGCGCCAGCAGCCAATGGAGCGGGGCTGGGGCCAACGTCCTGACTTTC. It codes for CASSQWSGAGANVLTF.

J is TRBJ2-7 and V is TRBV7-6, with 8 positions matching TRBD2. Germline CDR1 SGHVS, CDR2 FNYEAQ. The CDR3 has 15 amino acids. V shed 1 base, J shed 5 bases, and the junction held 7 bases outside the gene matches. CDR3 DNA sequence: TGTGCCAGCAGCTTAGTGCCGGAACTAGCGGACGAGCAGTACTTC. The encoded protein is CASSLVPELADEQYF.

A few counts support this clone. The chain is built from TRBV5-6 and TRBJ2-3; either TRBD1 or TRBD2 may fit D (6 bases each). V lost 4 bases and J 3 bases, leaving 15 bases between the germline ends. This CDR3 has 15 residues. Per germline, CDR1 SGHDT and CDR2 YYEEEE. CDR3 in amino acids: CASSPPRGRTDTQYF. The CDR3 nucleotides read TGTGCCAGCAGCCCCCCCCGGGGGCGTACAGATACGCAGTATTTT.

This clone has just one count. The chain carries TRBV7-2 and TRBJ2-2; D is unclear. Germline-derived CDR1 and CDR2 are SGHTA and FQGNSA. With 5 bases removed from V and 5 bases from J, the gap between germline ends came to 18 bases. This CDR3 is 16 amino acids long. The CDR3 here is CASSRTLVEITGELFF. The CDR3 region has the DNA TGTGCCAGCAGCCGAACTTTAGTGGAAATAACCGGGGAGCTGTTTTTT.

The chain has TRBV30 and TRBJ1-2, with 8 bases fitting TRBD1. The germline V gene encodes CDR1 GTSNPN and CDR2 SVGIG (reference sequence). V was pared by 3 bases and J by 6 bases, with 6 bases of the junction left unmatched. This CDR3 comprises 13 residues. The CDR3 reads CAWRMVDRDGYTF. The CDR3 nucleotides are TGTGCCTGGAGAATGGTGGACAGGGATGGCTACACCTTC. Combining the CDR3 with reference TRBV30 and TRBJ1-2 gives the whole variable domain SQTIHQWPATLVQPVGSPLSLECTVEGTSNPNLYWYRQAAGRGLQLLFYSVGIGQISSEVPQNLSASRPQDRQFILSSKKLLLSDSGFYLCAWRMVDRDGYTFGSGTRLTVV.

V usage is TRBV4-3 and J usage is TRBJ2-2, with D possibly called TRBD1 or TRBD2 (5 bases each). Looked up from germline, CDR1 is LGHNA and CDR2 is YSLEER. The CDR3 runs to 16 residues. Trimming shortened V by 0 bases and J by 7 bases, and 15 bases separated the two germline ends. The CDR3: CASSQDQRDVGGELFF. In DNA form, the CDR3 reads TGCGCCAGCAGCCAAGACCAGAGGGACGTTGGCGGGGAGCTGTTTTTT.

The chain joins TRBV29-1 to TRBJ1-2, with TRBD1 as a possible D gene (5 bases). The CDR3 has 13 residues. V lost 1 base, J lost 0 bases, and 6 bases lay in between. CDR1 and CDR2 from the germline V gene are SQVTM and ANQGSEA. This CDR3 reads CSVEGGPNYGYTF. The CDR3 coding sequence is TGCAGCGTTGAAGGGGGCCCTAACTATGGCTACACCTTC.

The genes are TRBV30 and TRBJ1-1; TRBD1 matches 8 bases. Germline trimming cut 4 bases from V and 5 bases from J; bases unmatched to any gene: 6. The CDR3 has 13 amino acids. Germline CDR1 is GTSNPN and CDR2 is SVGIG (reference sequence). The CDR3 region is CAWKMTGVTEAFF. In DNA form, the CDR3 reads TGTGCCTGGAAAATGACAGGGGTGACTGAAGCTTTCTTT.